The present entry profiles one T cell receptor beta chain with its context. The entry originates in a study of blood T cell repertoires in COVID-19. Study context: T cells, B-cell-depleted T cells, or PBMCs supplied cDNA or gDNA.

Original handling: Reference gene primer amplification gave estimated nucleated cell counts. Assay: immunoSEQ multiplex PCR; the TCRdb copy retains only in-frame clones and omits some. That table is the source of V, J and clone size, and D and trimming were worked out from the DNA. The sample carries some 350,000 clones, around nine tenths recorded once. Germline V gene lookup returns CDR1 SNHLY and CDR2 FYNNEI. Trimming shortened V by 6 bases and J by 1 base, and 9 bases separated the two germline ends. The CDR3 loop spans 13 amino acids. What was sequenced was peripheral blood. This TCR was sampled from a human donor in a cohort sampled during active COVID-19. The chain carries TRBV2 and TRBJ1-1, with D tentatively TRBD1 (5 bases). CDR3 sequence (DNA): TGTGCCAGCAGGGGTGGACAGAACACTGAAGCTTTCTTT. Translated: CASRGGQNTEAFF.